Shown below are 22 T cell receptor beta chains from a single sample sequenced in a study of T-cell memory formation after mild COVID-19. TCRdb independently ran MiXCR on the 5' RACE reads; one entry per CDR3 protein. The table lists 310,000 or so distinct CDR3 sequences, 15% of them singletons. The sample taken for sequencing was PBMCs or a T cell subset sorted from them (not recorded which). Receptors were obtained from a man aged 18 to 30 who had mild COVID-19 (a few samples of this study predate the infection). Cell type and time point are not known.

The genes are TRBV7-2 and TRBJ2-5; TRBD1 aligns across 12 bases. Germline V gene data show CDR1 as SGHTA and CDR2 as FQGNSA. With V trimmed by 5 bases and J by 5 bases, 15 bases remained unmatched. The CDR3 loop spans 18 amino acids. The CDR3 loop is CASSPPTGTGGLWETQYF. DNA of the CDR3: TGTGCCAGCAGCCCACCTACCGGGACAGGGGGCTTGTGGGAGACCCAGTACTTC.

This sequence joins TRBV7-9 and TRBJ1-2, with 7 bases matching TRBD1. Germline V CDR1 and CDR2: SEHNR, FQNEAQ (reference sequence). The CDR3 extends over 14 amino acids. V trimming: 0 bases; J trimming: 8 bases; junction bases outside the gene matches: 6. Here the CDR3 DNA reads TGTGCCAGCAGCTTAGCGTCTAGGGGGCCAGGCTACACCTTC. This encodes CASSLASRGPGYTF.

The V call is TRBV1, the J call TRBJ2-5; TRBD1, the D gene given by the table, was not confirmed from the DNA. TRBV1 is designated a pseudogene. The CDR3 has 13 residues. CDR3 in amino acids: CTSSHPPQETQYF. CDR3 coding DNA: TGCACCAGCAGCCATCCCCCTCAAGAGACCCAGTACTTC.

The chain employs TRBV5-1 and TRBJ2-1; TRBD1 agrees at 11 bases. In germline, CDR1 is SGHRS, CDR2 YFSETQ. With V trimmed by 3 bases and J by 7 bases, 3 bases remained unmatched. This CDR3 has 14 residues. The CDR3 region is CASSSRDRGNEQFF. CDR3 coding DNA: TGCGCCAGCAGCTCCCGGGACAGGGGGAATGAGCAGTTCTTC.

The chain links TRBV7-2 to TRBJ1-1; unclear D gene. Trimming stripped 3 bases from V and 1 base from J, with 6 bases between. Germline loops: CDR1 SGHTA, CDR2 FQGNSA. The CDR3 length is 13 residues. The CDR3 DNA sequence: TGTGCCAGCAGCTTCCGACAGAACACTGAAGCTTTCTTT. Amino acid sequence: CASSFRQNTEAFF. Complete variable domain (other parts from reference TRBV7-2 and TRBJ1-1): GAGVSQSPSNKVTEKGKDVELRCDPISGHTALYWYRQSLGQGLEFLIYFQGNSAPDKSGLPSDRFSAERTGGSVSTLTIQRTQQEDSAVYLCASSFRQNTEAFFGQGTRLTVV.

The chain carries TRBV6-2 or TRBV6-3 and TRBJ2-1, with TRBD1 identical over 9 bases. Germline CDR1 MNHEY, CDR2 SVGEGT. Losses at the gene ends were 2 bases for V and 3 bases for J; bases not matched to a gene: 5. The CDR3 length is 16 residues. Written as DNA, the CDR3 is TGTGCCAGCAGTTACAAGGGGACAGGGTACTACAATGAGCAGTTCTTC. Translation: CASSYKGTGYYNEQFF.

The CDR3 DNA follows: TGTGCCACCAGTGATGCGGACAGGGGTGATACGCAGTATTTT. This codes for CATSDADRGDTQYF. The chain joins TRBV24-1 to TRBJ2-3; 9 positions agree with TRBD1. Losses at the gene ends were 3 bases for V and 6 bases for J; bases not matched to a gene: 3. The germline V gene has CDR1 KGHDR and CDR2 SFDVKD. The length of the CDR3 is 14 residues.

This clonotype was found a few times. The CDR3 region is CASSPVRSASIFTEAFF. The CDR3 nucleotides read TGCGCCAGCAGCCCGGTGAGAAGCGCCAGTATCTTCACTGAAGCTTTCTTT. V usage is TRBV5-1 and J usage is TRBJ1-1; D is unresolved. Between the trimmed V and J ends, which lost 4 bases and 4 bases, there was a span of 23 bases. This CDR3 has 17 residues. Per the germline V gene, CDR1 is SGHRS and CDR2 is YFSETQ.

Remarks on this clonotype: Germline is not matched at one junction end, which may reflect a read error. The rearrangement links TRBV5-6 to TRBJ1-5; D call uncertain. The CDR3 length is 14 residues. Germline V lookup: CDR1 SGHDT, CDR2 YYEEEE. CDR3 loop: CDSSFGIGNQPQHF. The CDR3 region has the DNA TGTGACAGCAGCTTTGGAATAGGCAATCAGCCCCAGCATTTT.

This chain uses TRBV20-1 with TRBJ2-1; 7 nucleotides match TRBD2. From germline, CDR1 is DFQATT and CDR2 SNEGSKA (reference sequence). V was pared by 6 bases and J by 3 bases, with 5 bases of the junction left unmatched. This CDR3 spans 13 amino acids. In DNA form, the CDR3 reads TGCAGTGCGAGTGCGGGGGTCTACAATGAGCAGTTCTTC. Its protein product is CSASAGVYNEQFF.

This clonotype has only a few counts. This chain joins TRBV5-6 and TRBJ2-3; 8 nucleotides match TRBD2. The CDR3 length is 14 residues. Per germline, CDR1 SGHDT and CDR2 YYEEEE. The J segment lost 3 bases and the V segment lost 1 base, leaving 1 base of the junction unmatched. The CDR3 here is CASSLTSGTDTQYF. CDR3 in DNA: TGTGCCAGCAGCTTGACTAGCGGAACAGATACGCAGTATTTT.

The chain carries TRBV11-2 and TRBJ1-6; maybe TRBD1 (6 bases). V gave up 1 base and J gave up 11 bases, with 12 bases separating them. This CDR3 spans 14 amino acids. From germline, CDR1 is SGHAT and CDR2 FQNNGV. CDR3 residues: CASSLALGAAPLHF. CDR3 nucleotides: TGTGCCAGCAGCTTAGCTCTGGGGGCGGCACCCCTCCACTTT.

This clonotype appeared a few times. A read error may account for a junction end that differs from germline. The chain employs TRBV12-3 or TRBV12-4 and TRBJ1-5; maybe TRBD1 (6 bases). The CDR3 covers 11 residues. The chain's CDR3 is CASSLGQIFGF. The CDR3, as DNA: TGTGCCAGCAGTCTCGGACAGATATTCGGTTTT.

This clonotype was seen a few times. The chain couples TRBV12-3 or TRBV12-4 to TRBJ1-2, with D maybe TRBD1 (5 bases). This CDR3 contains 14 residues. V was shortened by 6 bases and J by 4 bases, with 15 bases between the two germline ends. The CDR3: CASSPGLVPYGYTF. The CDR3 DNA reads TGTGCCAGCAGCCCAGGGTTGGTCCCCTATGGCTACACCTTC.

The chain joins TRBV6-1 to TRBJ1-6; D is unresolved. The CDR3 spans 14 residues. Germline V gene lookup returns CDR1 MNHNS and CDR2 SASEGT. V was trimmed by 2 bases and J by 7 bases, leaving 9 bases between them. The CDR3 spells CASSETDLNSPLHF. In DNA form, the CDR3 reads TGTGCCAGCAGTGAAACGGATCTAAATTCACCCCTCCACTTT.

CDR3 DNA: TGTGCCAGCAGCCTGCGTTTGTGGGGAAGCAATCAGCCCCAGCATTTT. Residues: CASSLRLWGSNQPQHF. The V gene is TRBV6-2 or TRBV6-3, the J gene TRBJ1-5; D gene unclear. Trimming shortened V by 6 bases and J by 1 base, and 16 bases separated the two germline ends. The CDR3 consists of 16 residues. Germline V CDR1 and CDR2: MNHEY, SVGEGT.

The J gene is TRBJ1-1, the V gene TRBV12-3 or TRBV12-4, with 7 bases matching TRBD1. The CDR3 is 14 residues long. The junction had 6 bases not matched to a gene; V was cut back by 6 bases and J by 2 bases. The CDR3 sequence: CASSEGAVNTEAFF. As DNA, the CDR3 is TGTGCCAGCAGCGAGGGGGCGGTCAACACTGAAGCTTTCTTT.

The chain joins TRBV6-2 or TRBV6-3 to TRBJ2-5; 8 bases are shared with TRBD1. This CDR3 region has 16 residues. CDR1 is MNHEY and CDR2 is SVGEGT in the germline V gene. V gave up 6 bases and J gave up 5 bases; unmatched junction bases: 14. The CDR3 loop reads CASRPGQGPWWETQYF. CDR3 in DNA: TGTGCCAGCAGACCCGGACAGGGCCCATGGTGGGAGACCCAGTACTTC.

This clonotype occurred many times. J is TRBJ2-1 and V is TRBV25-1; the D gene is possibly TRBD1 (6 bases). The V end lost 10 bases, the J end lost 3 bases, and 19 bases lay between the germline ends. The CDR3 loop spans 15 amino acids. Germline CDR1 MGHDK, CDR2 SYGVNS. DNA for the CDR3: TGTGCCACCCTCCGGGACACCCTTGGCTACAATGAGCAGTTCTTC. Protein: CATLRDTLGYNEQFF.

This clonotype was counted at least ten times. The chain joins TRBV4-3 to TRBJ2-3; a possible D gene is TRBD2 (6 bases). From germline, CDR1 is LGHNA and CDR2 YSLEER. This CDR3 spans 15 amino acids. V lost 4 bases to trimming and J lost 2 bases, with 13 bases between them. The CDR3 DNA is TGCGCCAGCAGCCCACGACTAGTTAACACAGATACGCAGTATTTT. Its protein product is CASSPRLVNTDTQYF.

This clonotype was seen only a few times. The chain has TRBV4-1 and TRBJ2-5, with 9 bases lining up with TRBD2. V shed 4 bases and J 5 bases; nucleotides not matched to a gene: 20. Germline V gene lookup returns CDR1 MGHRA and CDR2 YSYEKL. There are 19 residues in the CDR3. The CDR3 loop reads CASSRIGGLRGGRWETQYF. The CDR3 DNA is TGCGCCAGCAGCCGTATAGGGGGGCTGCGGGGGGGCCGATGGGAGACCCAGTACTTC.

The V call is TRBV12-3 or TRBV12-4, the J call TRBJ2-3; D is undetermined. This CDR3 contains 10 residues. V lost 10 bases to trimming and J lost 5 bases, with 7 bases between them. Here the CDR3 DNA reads TGTGCCACCCGCTTAGATACGCAGTATTTT. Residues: CATRLDTQYF.